Following are 32 T cell receptor beta chains from one sample sequenced in a study of T cells after yellow fever vaccination. TCRdb reprocessed the 5' RACE reads with MiXCR, giving one entry per CDR3 protein. Of some 340,000 distinct CDR3 sequences in the sample, approximately 4% are singletons; the top ten hold under 30%. Sequences were derived from PBMCs, sampled 5 days after the yellow fever booster vaccination. The receptors originated from a man aged 18-30 years who received the YFV17D yellow fever vaccine.

Here the CDR3 reads CASTDFWGANTEAFF. The CDR3 DNA sequence: TGTGCCAGCACCGATTTTTGGGGGGCTAACACTGAAGCTTTCTTT. J is TRBJ1-1 and V is TRBV6-5, with D perhaps TRBD1 (6 bases). The CDR3 spans 15 residues. Germline CDR1 is MNHEY and CDR2 is SVGAGI. The germline V and J ends were trimmed by 7 bases and 2 bases, with 17 bases remaining between them.

This clonotype was counted a few times. The chain has TRBV29-1 and TRBJ2-3, with D perhaps being TRBD1 or TRBD2 (6 bases each). Trimming removed 4 bases from V and 1 base from J, with 9 bases in between. Looked up from germline, CDR1 is SQVTM and CDR2 is ANQGSEA. The CDR3 totals 13 residues. The CDR3 region has the DNA TGCAGCGTTGTAGGGGGGCGCACAGATACGCAGTATTTT. Encoded protein: CSVVGGRTDTQYF.

The chain joins TRBV28 to TRBJ2-2; TRBD1 agrees at 7 bases. The CDR3 length is 17 residues. J was trimmed by 4 bases and V by 6 bases; bases with no gene match: 14. Germline loops: CDR1 MDHEN, CDR2 SYDVKM. The CDR3, as DNA: TGTGCCAGCAGGACCACACGAACCGGGACAGCCACCGGGGAGCTGTTTTTT. Protein product: CASRTTRTGTATGELFF. The full variable domain, completed using reference TRBV28 and TRBJ2-2, is DVKVTQSSRYLVKRTGEKVFLECVQDMDHENMFWYRQDPGLGLRLIYFSYDVKMKEKGDIPEGYSVSREKKERFSLILESASTNQTSMYLCASRTTRTGTATGELFFGEGSRLTVL.

The chain couples TRBV20-1 to TRBJ2-4, with 11 bases identical to TRBD2. This CDR3 comprises 15 residues. The ends lost 6 bases at V and 7 bases at J; junction bases unmatched: 11. CDR1 and CDR2 (germline): DFQATT, SNEGSKA (reference sequence). CDR3 residues: CSAPPLAGGWNIQYF. Written as DNA, the CDR3 is TGCAGTGCCCCCCCTCTAGCGGGGGGCTGGAACATTCAGTACTTC.

The V call is TRBV10-3, the J call TRBJ2-7; D gene ambiguous. This CDR3 is 12 amino acids long. The V and J ends lost 4 bases and 3 bases respectively, with 7 bases between them. CDR1 is ENHRY, CDR2 SYGVKD, per germline. CDR3 residues: CAISVGDYEQYF. The CDR3 DNA reads as TGTGCCATCAGTGTTGGGGACTACGAGCAGTACTTC.

The rearrangement joins TRBV5-4 to TRBJ1-2, with 11 nucleotides matching TRBD1. After removal of 4 bases from V and 6 bases from J, the junction contained 8 bases not matched to a gene. From germline, CDR1 is SGHNT and CDR2 YYREEE (reference sequence). The CDR3 has 15 residues. The chain's CDR3 is CASSPPGQGGNGYTF. The CDR3 region has the DNA TGTGCCAGCAGCCCACCGGGACAGGGGGGGAATGGCTACACCTTC.

This clonotype was observed a handful of times. The chain employs TRBV20-1 and TRBJ1-5; D not certain. This CDR3 comprises 14 residues. V lost 8 bases, J lost 0 bases, and 14 bases lay in between. Germline CDR1 reads DFQATT; CDR2 reads SNEGSKA (reference sequence). The CDR3 coding sequence is TGCAGTACTAATACATCGATTAGCAATCAGCCCCAGCATTTT. The encoded protein is CSTNTSISNQPQHF.

This clonotype has only a few counts. The chain combines TRBV7-2 with TRBJ2-2; D possibly corresponds to TRBD1 (5 bases). V lost 1 base and J 0 bases, leaving 9 bases between the germline ends. CDR3 length: 16 amino acids. Germline CDR1 reads SGHTA; CDR2 reads FQGNSA. CDR3 loop: CASSLGGRSNTGELFF. The CDR3 DNA reads as TGTGCCAGCAGCTTAGGGGGCCGATCGAACACCGGGGAGCTGTTTTTT.

The sample holds a few counts of this clonotype. V is TRBV5-1 and J is TRBJ2-7, with D hard to call. The V end lost 2 bases, the J end lost 3 bases, and 12 bases lay between the germline ends. CDR1 and CDR2 (germline): SGHRS, YFSETQ. This CDR3 is built from 14 residues. DNA for the CDR3: TGCGCCAGCAGCTTAATGACCGGCGACTACGAGCAGTACGTC. Translating gives CASSLMTGDYEQYV.

This clonotype was counted at least ten times. J is TRBJ2-1 and V is TRBV5-1, with a weak D call TRBD1 (5 bases). The germline V gene has CDR1 SGHRS and CDR2 YFSETQ. The V and J ends lost 1 base and 2 bases respectively, with 10 bases between them. The CDR3 length is 15 residues. CDR3 in amino acids: CASSLQPGTYNEQFF. CDR3 bases: TGCGCCAGCAGCTTGCAGCCAGGGACCTACAATGAGCAGTTCTTC.

This clonotype was seen more than once but under ten times. The CDR3 here is CASSTGQGIGNEQFF. CDR3 in DNA: TGCGCCAGCAGCACCGGACAGGGGATCGGCAATGAGCAGTTCTTC. The chain recombines TRBV5-1 with TRBJ2-1, with 9 bases lining up with TRBD1. Germline lookup yields CDR1 SGHRS and CDR2 YFSETQ. The J segment lost 6 bases and the V segment lost 4 bases, leaving 8 bases of the junction unmatched. The CDR3 runs to 15 residues.

This clonotype was seen many times. The chain combines TRBV20-1 with TRBJ1-6, with D possibly TRBD1 on 6 matching bases. This CDR3 has 15 amino acids. Germline V gene lookup returns CDR1 DFQATT and CDR2 SNEGSKA (reference sequence). V was shortened by 0 bases and J by 10 bases, with 16 bases between the two germline ends. CDR3 region: CSARDLGRGGSPLHF. In DNA, the CDR3 is TGCAGTGCTAGAGATCTGGGCAGGGGTGGATCACCCCTCCACTTT.

The chain combines TRBV6-2 or TRBV6-3 with TRBJ2-3, with D tentatively TRBD2 (6 bases). The germline V and J ends were trimmed by 6 bases and 0 bases, with 10 bases remaining between them. The CDR3 runs 14 residues. Looked up from germline, CDR1 is MNHEY and CDR2 is SVGEGT. Written as DNA, the CDR3 is TGTGCCAGCAGGGGGAGGTCTAGCACAGATACGCAGTATTTT. Translating gives CASRGRSSTDTQYF.

There are a few counts of this clonotype. The V gene is TRBV5-1, the J gene TRBJ2-1; 9 positions match TRBD1. Germline assignment: CDR1 SGHRS and CDR2 YFSETQ. This CDR3 has 16 amino acids. Losses at the gene ends were 0 bases for V and 5 bases for J; bases not matched to a gene: 6. The CDR3 loop reads CASSLAYRGQHNEQFF. The CDR3 DNA sequence: TGCGCCAGCAGCTTGGCCTACAGGGGGCAACACAATGAGCAGTTCTTC.

The chain employs TRBV5-1 and TRBJ2-3; the D is unclear. The CDR3 totals 12 residues. CDR1 and CDR2 from the germline V gene are SGHRS and YFSETQ. V was cut by 5 bases and J by 4 bases, with 8 bases left in between. The CDR3 protein is CASRYEADTQYF. The CDR3 nucleotides read TGCGCCAGCAGGTACGAGGCAGATACGCAGTATTTT.

This clonotype showed up many times. The chain carries TRBV20-1 and TRBJ2-7, with D perhaps matching TRBD1 (6 bases). The germline CDR1 and CDR2 sequences are DFQATT and SNEGSKA (reference sequence). The CDR3 consists of 15 residues. V was trimmed by 5 bases and J by 2 bases, leaving 19 bases between them. The DNA for the CDR3 is TGCAGTGCTCTACCCACAGGGCGAGGGACCTACGAGCAGTACTTC. It codes for CSALPTGRGTYEQYF.

Only a few counts were recorded for this clonotype. V and J are TRBV5-6 and TRBJ2-3, with no clear D. CDR3 length: 14 residues. The germline V gene encodes CDR1 SGHDT and CDR2 YYEEEE. Trimming removed 3 bases from V and 5 bases from J, with 13 bases in between. CDR3 in amino acids: CASSSWGVRDTQYF. The CDR3 DNA follows: TGTGCCAGCAGCTCGTGGGGTGTTCGAGATACGCAGTATTTT.

This clonotype came up many times. This chain joins TRBV7-2 and TRBJ2-5; the D gene could be TRBD1 or TRBD2 (6 bases each). CDR3 length equals 15 residues. Germline V gene data show CDR1 as SGHTA and CDR2 as FQGNSA. V lost 2 bases and J lost 3, with 13 bases in between. CDR3: CASSLMGGLKETQYF. DNA of the CDR3: TGTGCCAGCAGCTTAATGGGGGGCCTAAAAGAGACCCAGTACTTC.

On this clonotype: Lacking the conserved final phenylalanine or tryptophan, this CDR3 likely reflects a read error. The DNA is omitted, as the CDR3 cannot be located on it reliably, and the CDR3 follows TCRdb's listing. The V gene is TRBV5-6, the J gene TRBJ2-7; TRBD1 is the table's D call and was not checked against the DNA. Germline CDR1 is SGHDT and CDR2 is YYEEEE. Both ends counted, the CDR3 spans 9 residues. CDR3 loop: CASSPGGQI.

This clonotype was detected a few times. The chain combines TRBV5-1 with TRBJ2-4; D may correspond to TRBD1 or TRBD2 (6 bases each). Germline V gene sequence: CDR1 SGHRS, CDR2 YFSETQ. Trimming cost V 1 base and J 4 bases, with 9 bases left between them. The CDR3 sequence is 14 residues long. The CDR3 region is CASSLTGTKNIQYF. CDR3 coding DNA: TGCGCCAGCAGCTTGACAGGGACTAAAAACATTCAGTACTTC.

This clonotype was seen ten or more times. CDR3 bases: TGTGCCAGCAGCTTAGGTCGGGCCAACCTCGGGGAGCTGTTTTTT. Its translation is CASSLGRANLGELFF. The rearrangement links TRBV7-2 to TRBJ2-2; unclear D gene. Per germline, CDR1 SGHTA and CDR2 FQGNSA. The CDR3 is 15 amino acids. The V end was cut by 1 base, the J end by 7 bases, with 13 bases between.

This clonotype was detected a few times. The chain carries TRBV6-5 and TRBJ1-1, with 9 bases matching TRBD1. The CDR3 contains 14 residues. V dropped 6 bases and J dropped 5; count of bases not matched to a gene: 7. The germline gives CDR1 MNHEY, CDR2 SVGAGI. The DNA for the CDR3 is TGTGCCAGCAGGGACAGGGGAGCGGGGACTGAAGCTTTCTTT. Amino acid sequence: CASRDRGAGTEAFF.

This rearrangement joins TRBV5-1 to TRBJ1-1; 8 nucleotides line up with TRBD1. The V gene end was trimmed by 7 bases and the J gene end by 3 bases; junction bases not matched to a gene: 11. The CDR3 has 15 amino acids. Germline values: CDR1 SGHRS, CDR2 YFSETQ. CDR3 sequence: CASGADSGGYTEAFF. The CDR3 nucleotides read TGCGCCAGCGGAGCGGACTCAGGGGGCTACACTGAAGCTTTCTTT.

This clonotype was detected ten times or more. The chain employs TRBV7-9 and TRBJ2-7; D not resolved. The V gene lost 4 bases and the J gene lost 6 bases, with 7 bases spanning the gap. The CDR3 contains 11 residues. Germline CDR1 and CDR2: SEHNR and FQNEAQ (reference sequence). In DNA, the CDR3 is TGTGCCAGCAGCTATTCGACCGAGCAGTACTTC. Its protein is CASSYSTEQYF.

In its sample, this clonotype was seen a few times. The chain couples TRBV9 to TRBJ2-7; no clear D. This CDR3 is built from 13 residues. Germline V CDR1 and CDR2: SGDLS, YYNGEE. With 4 bases removed from V and 1 base from J, the gap between germline ends came to 9 bases. The CDR3, as DNA: TGTGCCAGCAGCCCTTGGGATTCCTACGAGCAGTACTTC. Amino acids: CASSPWDSYEQYF.

The rearrangement uses TRBV6-2 or TRBV6-3 and TRBJ1-2; D unresolved. V was shortened by 6 bases and J by 4 bases, with 15 bases between the two germline ends. The CDR3 is 14 residues long. Per germline, CDR1 MNHEY and CDR2 SVGEGT. CDR3 amino acids: CASSPFDGPYGYTF. DNA of the CDR3: TGTGCCAGCAGCCCGTTTGATGGACCCTATGGCTACACCTTC.

The table lists this clonotype with many counts. The chain recombines TRBV5-1 with TRBJ1-6, with 9 bases matching TRBD1. CDR1 and CDR2 (germline): SGHRS, YFSETQ. This CDR3 spans 14 amino acids. The J segment lost 7 bases and the V segment lost 4 bases, leaving 3 bases of the junction unmatched. The CDR3 DNA is TGCGCCAGCAGCACAGGACAGGGGAATTCACCCCTCCACTTT. Amino acids: CASSTGQGNSPLHF.

This clonotype was observed a handful of times. The rearrangement joins TRBV18 to TRBJ1-1, with a possible D match to TRBD1 (6 bases). V was trimmed by 8 bases and J by 4 bases, leaving 11 bases between them. CDR1 and CDR2 (germline): KGHSH, LQKENI. The CDR3 runs to 12 residues. CDR3 region: CASQQGGTEAFF. The DNA of the CDR3 is TGTGCCAGCCAGCAAGGGGGCACTGAAGCTTTCTTT.

There are many counts of this clonotype. V and J are TRBV7-9 and TRBJ1-2, with D possibly matching TRBD1 (5 bases). CDR3 length: 14 residues. V was clipped by 7 bases and J by 8 bases, with 20 bases between them. Germline values: CDR1 SEHNR, CDR2 FQNEAQ (reference sequence). Here the CDR3 reads CASTLTRGKKGYTF. Here the CDR3 DNA reads TGTGCCAGCACTCTGACCCGGGGGAAGAAGGGCTACACCTTC.

The gene calls are TRBV5-1 and TRBJ2-5; D perhaps matches TRBD2 (6 bases). CDR3 length equals 13 residues. Trimming left V 4 bases short and J 5 bases short, with 12 bases between. Germline V lookup: CDR1 SGHRS, CDR2 YFSETQ. The CDR3 loop is CASSRLVYETQYF. For the CDR3, the DNA is TGCGCCAGCAGCAGACTAGTGTACGAGACCCAGTACTTC.

This clonotype was recorded only once. J is TRBJ2-5 and V is TRBV5-1, with D possibly matching TRBD1 (5 bases). Germline CDR1 and CDR2: SGHRS and YFSETQ. Deletions cut 2 bases from V and 1 base from J, with 12 bases between. The CDR3 has 15 residues. The DNA of the CDR3 is TGCGCCAGCAGCTTCCGACAGAACCGCCAAGAGACCCAGTACTTC. It specifies CASSFRQNRQETQYF.

This clonotype was seen at least ten times. This chain joins TRBV12-3 or TRBV12-4 and TRBJ2-1; perhaps TRBD1 as D (6 bases). This CDR3 contains 14 residues. V shed 5 bases and J shed 6 bases, with 14 bases lying between them. The CDR3 spells CASSPTDRANEQFF. CDR3 nucleotides: TGTGCCAGCAGTCCCACGGACAGAGCCAATGAGCAGTTCTTC.